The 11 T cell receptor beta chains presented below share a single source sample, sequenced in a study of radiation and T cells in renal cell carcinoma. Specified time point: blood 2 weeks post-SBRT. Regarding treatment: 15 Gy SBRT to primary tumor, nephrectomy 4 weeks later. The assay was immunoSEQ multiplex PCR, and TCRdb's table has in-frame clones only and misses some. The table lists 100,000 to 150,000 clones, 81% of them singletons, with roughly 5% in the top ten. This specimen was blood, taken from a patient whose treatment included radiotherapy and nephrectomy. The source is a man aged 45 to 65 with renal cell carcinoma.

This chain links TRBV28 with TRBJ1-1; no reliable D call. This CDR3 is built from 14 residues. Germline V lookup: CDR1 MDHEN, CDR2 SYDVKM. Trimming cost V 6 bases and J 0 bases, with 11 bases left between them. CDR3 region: CASSRPGMNTEAFF. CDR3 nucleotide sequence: TGTGCCAGCAGCAGGCCGGGAATGAACACTGAAGCTTTCTTT.

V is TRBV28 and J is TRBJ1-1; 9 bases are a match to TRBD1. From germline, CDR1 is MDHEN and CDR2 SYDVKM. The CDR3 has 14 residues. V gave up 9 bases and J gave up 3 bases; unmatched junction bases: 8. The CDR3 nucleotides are TGTGCCAGTAAGCAGTGGGACAGGGACACTGAAGCTTTCTTT. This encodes CASKQWDRDTEAFF.

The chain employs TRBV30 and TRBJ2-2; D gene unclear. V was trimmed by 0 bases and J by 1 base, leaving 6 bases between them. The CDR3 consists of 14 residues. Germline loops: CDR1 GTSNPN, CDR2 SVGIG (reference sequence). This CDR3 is CAWSVGLNTGELFF. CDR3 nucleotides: TGTGCCTGGAGTGTGGGCTTGAACACCGGGGAGCTGTTTTTT.

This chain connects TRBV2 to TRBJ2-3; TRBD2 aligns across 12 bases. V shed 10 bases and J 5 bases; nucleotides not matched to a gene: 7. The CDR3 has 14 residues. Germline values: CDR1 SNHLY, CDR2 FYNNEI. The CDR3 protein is CATRTSGMRDTQYF. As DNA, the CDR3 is TGTGCCACCAGGACTAGCGGGATGAGAGATACGCAGTATTTT.

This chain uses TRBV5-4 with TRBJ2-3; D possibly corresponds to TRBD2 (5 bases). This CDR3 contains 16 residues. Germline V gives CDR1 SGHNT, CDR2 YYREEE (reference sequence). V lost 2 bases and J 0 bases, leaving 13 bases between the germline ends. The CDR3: CASSFKAEASTDTQYF. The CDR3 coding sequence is TGTGCCAGCAGCTTCAAAGCGGAAGCTAGCACAGATACGCAGTATTTT.

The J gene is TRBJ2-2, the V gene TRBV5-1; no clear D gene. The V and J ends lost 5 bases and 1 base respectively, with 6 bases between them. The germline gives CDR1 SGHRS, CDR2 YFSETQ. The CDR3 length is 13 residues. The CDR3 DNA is TGCGCCAGCAGGCGAATGAACACCGGGGAGCTGTTTTTT. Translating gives CASRRMNTGELFF. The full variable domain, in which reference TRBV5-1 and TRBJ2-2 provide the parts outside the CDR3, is KAGVTQTPRYLIKTRGQQVTLSCSPISGHRSVSWYQQTPGQGLQFLFEYFSETQRNKGNFPGRFSGRQFSNSRSEMNVSTLELGDSALYLCASRRMNTGELFFGEGSRLTVL.

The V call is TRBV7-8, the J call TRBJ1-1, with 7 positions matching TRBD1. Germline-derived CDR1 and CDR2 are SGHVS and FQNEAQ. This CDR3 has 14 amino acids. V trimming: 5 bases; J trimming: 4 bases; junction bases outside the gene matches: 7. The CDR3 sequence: CASSNNRGSTEAFF. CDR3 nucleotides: TGTGCCAGCAGCAACAACAGGGGAAGCACTGAAGCTTTCTTT.

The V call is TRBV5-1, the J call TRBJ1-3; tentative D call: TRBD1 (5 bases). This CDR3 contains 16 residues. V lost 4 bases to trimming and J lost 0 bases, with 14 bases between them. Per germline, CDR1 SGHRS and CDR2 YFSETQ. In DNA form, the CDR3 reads TGCGCCAGCAGCCTGGAAACAGGAATCTCTGGAAACACCATATATTTT. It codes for CASSLETGISGNTIYF.

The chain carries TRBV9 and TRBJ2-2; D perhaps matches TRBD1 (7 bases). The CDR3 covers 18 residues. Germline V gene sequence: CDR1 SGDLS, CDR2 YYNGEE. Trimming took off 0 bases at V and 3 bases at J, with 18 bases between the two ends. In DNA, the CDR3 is TGTGCCAGCAGCGTAGGCCCCCCGGGCAGGGGGGACACCGGGGAGCTGTTTTTT. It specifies CASSVGPPGRGDTGELFF.

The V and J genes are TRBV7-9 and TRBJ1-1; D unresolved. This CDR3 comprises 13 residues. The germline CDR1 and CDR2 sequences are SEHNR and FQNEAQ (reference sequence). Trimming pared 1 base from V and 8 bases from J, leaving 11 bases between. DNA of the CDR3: TGTGCCAGCAGCTTAGGCAGTTACGAAGAAGCTTTCTTT. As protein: CASSLGSYEEAFF.

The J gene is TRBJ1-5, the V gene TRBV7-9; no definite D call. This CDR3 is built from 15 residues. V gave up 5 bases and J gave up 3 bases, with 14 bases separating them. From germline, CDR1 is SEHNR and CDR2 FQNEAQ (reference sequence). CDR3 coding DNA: TGTGCCAGCAGCCCCAGAGGTGGGGACAATCAGCCCCAGCATTTT. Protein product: CASSPRGGDNQPQHF.